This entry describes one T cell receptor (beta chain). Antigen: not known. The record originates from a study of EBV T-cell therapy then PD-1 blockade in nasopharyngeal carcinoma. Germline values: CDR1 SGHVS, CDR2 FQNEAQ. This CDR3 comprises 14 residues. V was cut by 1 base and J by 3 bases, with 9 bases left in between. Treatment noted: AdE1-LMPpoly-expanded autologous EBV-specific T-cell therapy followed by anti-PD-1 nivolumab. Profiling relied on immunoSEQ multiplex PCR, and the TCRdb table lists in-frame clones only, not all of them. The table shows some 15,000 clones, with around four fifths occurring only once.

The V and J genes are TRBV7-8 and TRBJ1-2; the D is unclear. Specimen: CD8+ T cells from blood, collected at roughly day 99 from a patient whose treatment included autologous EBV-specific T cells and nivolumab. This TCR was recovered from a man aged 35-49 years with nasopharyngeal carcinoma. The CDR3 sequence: CASSLGGGDYGYTF. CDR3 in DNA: TGTGCCAGCAGCTTAGGGGGAGGAGACTATGGCTACACCTTC.